Listed here are 3 T cell receptor beta chains from one sample, sequenced in a study of T cells in Graves' hyperthyroidism and ophthalmopathy. The investigators amplified TCR beta CDR3 regions from RNA transcripts. An initial round of RT-PCR targeting the TCR CDR3 relied on the HTBI primer set. TCRdb reanalysed the multiplex PCR reads using MiXCR and keeps one entry per CDR3 protein. The table lists about 290,000 distinct CDR3 sequences, roughly an eighth of them singletons. The sequenced sample consisted of blood. These receptors originate from a woman in her thirties or forties with Graves' hyperthyroidism.

The chain uses TRBV7-2 and TRBJ2-3, with D perhaps TRBD2 (6 bases). The CDR3 has 14 amino acids. Trimming removed 4 bases at V and 6 bases at J, with 14 bases between. Per germline, CDR1 SGHTA and CDR2 FQGNSA. The CDR3 sequence is CASSSLGGPDTQYF. The CDR3 bases are TGTGCCAGCAGCTCTCTCGGAGGGCCGGATACGCAGTATTTT.

In this sample, this clonotype turned up many times. This sequence joins TRBV3-1 and TRBJ2-1; D gene uncertain. The germline V gene encodes CDR1 LGHDT and CDR2 YNNKEL (reference sequence). The CDR3 covers 11 residues. V was trimmed by 1 base and J by 6 bases, leaving 1 base between them. CDR3 amino acids: CASSQANEQFF. The DNA of the CDR3 is TGTGCCAGCAGCCAAGCCAATGAGCAGTTCTTC.

V usage is TRBV4-1 and J usage is TRBJ2-7; D ambiguous. The germline V gene encodes CDR1 MGHRA and CDR2 YSYEKL. Trimming took off 1 base at V and 5 bases at J, with 3 bases between the two ends. The CDR3 length is 11 residues. CDR3 amino acids: CASSQGNEQYF. CDR3 DNA: TGCGCCAGCAGCCAAGGTAACGAGCAGTACTTC.